This is a list of T cell receptor beta chains from one sample in a study of a mutant IDH1 vaccine in newly diagnosed glioma. Here immunoSEQ multiplex PCR was the method, and the copy in TCRdb shows in-frame clones only, minus some. The sample contains approximately 54,000 clones, roughly 80% of which appear only once. The sequencing used PBMCs, collected from a glioma patient treated with radiotherapy, temozolomide or both. Receptors were obtained from a man younger than 35 with glioma. CDR3s include the opening cysteine and the closing phenylalanine or tryptophan. D genes are given only for firm matches. Only some rows state a clone size, as once, few, many or a class for expanded clones.

j_call v_call d_call clone_size cdr3_nt cdr3_aa
TRBJ2-7 TRBV7-8 TRBD1 . TGTGCCAGCAGCCCGCGACAGGGGAATGCCTACGAGCAGTACTTC CASSPRQGNAYEQYF
TRBJ1-4 TRBV5-1 . . TGCGCCAGCAGCTTGGGAAGCGCGGGCAGAGGGGAAAAACTGTTTTTT CASSLGSAGRGEKLFF
TRBJ2-2 TRBV19 . few TGTGCCAGTAGGGCATACGGGACATCCACCGGGGAGCTGTTTTTT CASRAYGTSTGELFF
TRBJ2-3 TRBV4-2 TRBD1 few TGTGCCAGCAGCCAGCCACAGGGGGCACTTAGCACAGATACGCAGTATTTT CASSQPQGALSTDTQYF
TRBJ1-1 TRBV29-1 TRBD1 few TGCAGCGTTGTAACTGACAGGGGCACTGAAGCTTTCTTT CSVVTDRGTEAFF
TRBJ2-2 TRBV4-2 . . TGTGCCAGCAGCCAAACCGAGATTAGCATACCGGCCGGGGAGCTGTTTTTT CASSQTEISIPAGELFF
TRBJ1-1 TRBV9 . few TGTGCCTCTCAACCAACCCCAGGGACGGGGAACACTGAAGCTTTCTTT CASQPTPGTGNTEAFF
TRBJ2-7 TRBV30 . . TGTGCCTGGAGTTCGGTAGGGGGCGAGCAGTACTTC CAWSSVGGEQYF
TRBJ1-4 TRBV18 . few TGTGCCAGCTCACCACCTAACAGGGATAATGAAAAACTGTTTTTT CASSPPNRDNEKLFF
TRBJ2-6 TRBV7-6 TRBD1 . TGTGCCAGCAGCTTAGGGACAGGGGGACACTCTGGGGCCAACGTCCTGACTTTC CASSLGTGGHSGANVLTF
TRBJ2-5 TRBV7-2 TRBD1 once TGTGCCAGCAGCTCACAGGGGGCTAAGGGAGAGACCCAGTACTTC CASSSQGAKGETQYF
TRBJ2-3 TRBV6-1 TRBD1 . TGTGCCAGCAGTCTGGACAGGGTAAGCACAGATACGCAGTATTTT CASSLDRVSTDTQYF
TRBJ1-1 TRBV2 . once TGTGCCAGCAGTGAAGCGCCAGGTGGAAACACTGAAGCTTTCTTT CASSEAPGGNTEAFF
TRBJ1-1 TRBV2 . . TGTGCCAGACAGGGCATGAACACTGAAGCTTTCTTT CARQGMNTEAFF
TRBJ2-7 TRBV4-3 . . TGCGCCAGCAGCCAAGGCCGGGACGGGGAAGGGTACGAGCAGTACTTC CASSQGRDGEGYEQYF